The clone carrying this T cell receptor beta chain was observed once. Antigen specificity is unknown. The sample's time point: week 35, safety follow-up. Alongside topical imiquimod, each dose of vaccine comprised 300 ug of mutant IDH1 20-mer peptide. The patients received vaccinations eight times, in weeks 1, 3, 5, 7, 11, 15, 19 and 23. Looked up from germline, CDR1 is SGHAT and CDR2 is FQNNGV. The CDR3 totals 16 residues. V lost 0 bases to trimming and J lost 6 bases, with 15 bases between them. The protocol was immunoSEQ multiplex PCR, while the TCRdb copy is restricted to in-frame clones and leaves out a portion. The table has about 60,000 clones, approximately 81% seen once. The data were taken from a study of a mutant IDH1 vaccine in newly diagnosed glioma. Looking at the study overall: Patients were started on vaccination 4-6 weeks after radiotherapy alone, or with temozolomide cycles. An approximately 62% male, around 38% female split and a mean age of approximately 40 years characterized treated patients. Beforehand, treatment had been radiotherapy, temozolomide, or both; the majority received both.

This chain joins TRBV11-2 and TRBJ2-1, with a weak D call TRBD1 (6 bases). The receptor comes from a man aged 25 to 40 with glioma. The specimen comprised PBMCs, sampled from a glioma patient whose treatment included an IDH1 peptide vaccine. The CDR3 bases are TGTGCCAGCAGCTTAGAACGGGCAGGGGTTCCCAATGAGCAGTTCTTC. Translation gives CASSLERAGVPNEQFF.